This T cell receptor beta chain stems from a study of a mutant IDH1 vaccine in newly diagnosed glioma. Time point here: week 11, during vaccination. Every vaccine dose comprised 300 ug of mutant IDH1 20-mer peptide plus topical imiquimod. The CDR3 consists of 13 residues. V was clipped by 0 bases and J by 4 bases, with 9 bases between them. Per germline, CDR1 GTSNPN and CDR2 SVGIG (reference sequence). Details on this clone: What it recognizes is unknown.

The data were produced by immunoSEQ multiplex PCR, yet TCRdb's version contains in-frame clones alone and is incomplete. The data contain 110,000 or so clones, almost 90% of them seen just once; the ten biggest clones take up roughly 0.61%. The starting material was PBMCs, obtained from a glioma patient whose treatment included an IDH1 peptide vaccine. The sequence derives from a woman in her 50s with glioma. The chain couples TRBV30 to TRBJ1-1, with no clear D. The CDR3 coding sequence is TGTGCCTGGAGTGTGACCCTGGGCACTGAAGCTTTCTTT. It yields the protein CAWSVTLGTEAFF.